This TCR beta chain comes out of a study of identical twins. This clonotype came up a few times. TCRdb reprocessed the 5' RACE reads via MiXCR and lists one record per CDR3 protein. The data hold 470,000 or so distinct CDR3 sequences, with approximately 24% observed a single time. These same data were also listed under a study on T cells expressing NK-cell markers.

Specimen: CD4+ T cells sorted from blood. This sequence was found in a woman younger than 35 in good health.

The CDR3 DNA reads as TGTGCCAGCAGTCCACAAAATGAGCAGTTCTTC. Its protein product is CASSPQNEQFF. The genes are TRBV6-5 and TRBJ2-1; D not certain. The CDR3 is 11 amino acids. The germline V gene encodes CDR1 MNHEY and CDR2 SVGAGI. Deletions cut 5 bases from V and 7 bases from J, with 6 bases between.